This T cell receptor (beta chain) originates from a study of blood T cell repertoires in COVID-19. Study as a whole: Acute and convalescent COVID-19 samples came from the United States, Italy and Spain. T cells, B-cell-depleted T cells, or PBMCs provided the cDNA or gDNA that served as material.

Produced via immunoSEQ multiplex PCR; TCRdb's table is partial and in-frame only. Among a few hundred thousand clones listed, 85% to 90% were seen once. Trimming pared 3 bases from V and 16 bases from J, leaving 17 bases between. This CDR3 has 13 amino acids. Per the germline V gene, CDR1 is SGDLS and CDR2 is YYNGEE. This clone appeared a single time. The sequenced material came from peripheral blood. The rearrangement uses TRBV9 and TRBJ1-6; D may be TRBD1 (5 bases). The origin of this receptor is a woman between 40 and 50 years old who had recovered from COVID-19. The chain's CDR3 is CASSGELGGILHF. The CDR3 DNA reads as TGTGCCAGCAGCGGAGAACTCGGGGGAATTCTCCACTTT.